This T cell receptor (beta chain) was sequenced in a study of graft-versus-host responses after intestinal transplantation. On the study more broadly: Every recipient had anti-thymocyte globulin induction and 2 to 4 years of tacrolimus plus steroids. Findings and caveats of the study: GvH clone levels peaked in circulation, and this peak was associated with early post-transplant HvG declines. Graft-donor T cell macrochimerism in patients accompanied high graft-versus-host to host-versus-graft clonal ratios in allografts. Recipient marrow contained GvH clones, some of which appeared first in ileum or blood.

Points on this clone: The antigen is unknown.

Sequencing used immunoSEQ multiplex PCR; TCRdb keeps in-frame clones, though not all of them. The sample carries around 97,000 clones, approximately 93% recorded once. This clonotype was obtained from a human donor who received an intestinal transplant. The material was unstimulated CD8+ T cells sorted from spleen or lymph node cells, obtained before intestinal transplant.

CDR3 sequence (DNA): TGTGCCAGCAGTGAAGGAATGGGGTCCTACGAGCAGTACTTC. This translates into CASSEGMGSYEQYF. V is TRBV6-1 and J is TRBJ2-7; no clear D. The CDR3 has 14 amino acids. CDR1 is MNHNS and CDR2 is SASEGT in the germline V gene. Deletions cut 1 base from V and 1 base from J, with 8 bases between.